This T cell receptor beta chain came from a study of blood T cell repertoires in COVID-19. In the study overall: Samples came from the United States, Italy and Spain, spanning acute and convalescent COVID-19. PBMCs, B-cell-depleted T cells, or T cells provided the cDNA or gDNA that made up the material.

This clone has a single count. Measured with immunoSEQ multiplex PCR; TCRdb has only the in-frame clones, and not every one. The table includes approximately 100,000 clones, roughly 87% detected once. V shed 1 base and J 5 bases; nucleotides not matched to a gene: 20. The germline gives CDR1 ENHRY, CDR2 SYGVKD. The CDR3 extends over 22 amino acids. The genes are TRBV10-3 and TRBJ2-2, with 12 bases aligning to TRBD2. The material sequenced was peripheral blood. This receptor was identified in a human donor in a cohort sampled during active COVID-19. The CDR3 is CAISEFPASLAGGLRSTGELFF. As DNA, the CDR3 is TGTGCCATCAGTGAGTTTCCCGCATCACTAGCGGGAGGCCTCCGGAGTACCGGGGAGCTGTTTTTT.